This T cell receptor (beta chain) derives from a study of technical replicates of blood from several donors. This table comes from immunoSEQ multiplex PCR, and its TCRdb copy is limited to in-frame clones, with some not included. The sample has about 86,000 clones, just over 95% seen once; the top ten hold approximately 0.4%. The V and J ends lost 0 bases and 5 bases respectively, with 11 bases between them. Germline loops: CDR1 SGHRS, CDR2 YFSETQ. CDR3 size: 14 residues. This sequence was found in a human donor in good health. The chain uses TRBV5-1 and TRBJ1-2, with D tentatively TRBD1 (5 bases). The sequencing input was T cells isolated from PBMCs. The CDR3 sequence is CASSLAQGVYGYTF. CDR3 DNA: TGCGCCAGCAGCTTGGCCCAGGGTGTTTATGGCTACACCTTC. The full variable domain, its missing parts supplied by reference TRBV5-1 and TRBJ1-2, is KAGVTQTPRYLIKTRGQQVTLSCSPISGHRSVSWYQQTPGQGLQFLFEYFSETQRNKGNFPGRFSGRQFSNSRSEMNVSTLELGDSALYLCASSLAQGVYGYTFGSGTRLTVV.